These 18 T cell receptor beta chains came from one sample sequenced in a study of cytomegalovirus exposure and HLA in healthy donors (dated by TCRdb to about 2017). The protocol used for the library was the immunoSEQ multiplex PCR assay. For the multiplex PCR, a mixture combining 60 forward primers for TCR Vbeta segments and 13 reverse primers for TCR Jbeta segments was used. TCRdb took this table from immuneACCESS and kept in-frame rearrangements with V and J called. Such tables lack part of the clones; where checked against another copy, unresolved V genes explain under half of the gap, and the rest is unexplained. This sample is represented by roughly 130,000 clones; about 80% of them were singletons. The top ten clonotypes cover under 3% of the sample. The source material was PBMCs. The receptors derive from a man aged 25 to 40 in good health and CMV-seronegative.

The rearrangement links TRBV18 to TRBJ1-1, with a possible D match to TRBD1 (5 bases). Germline lookup yields CDR1 KGHSH and CDR2 LQKENI. This CDR3 has 15 residues. V was shortened by 4 bases and J by 1 base, with 13 bases between the two germline ends. The CDR3 nucleotides are TGTGCCAGCTCACTGGCGGCAGGGCCGAACACTGAAGCTTTCTTT. Encoded protein: CASSLAAGPNTEAFF.

The V call is TRBV9, the J call TRBJ2-3; possibly TRBD2 for D (6 bases). The ends were cut back, 2 bases at V and 0 bases at J, with 10 bases in the middle. CDR1 SGDLS and CDR2 YYNGEE come from the germline V gene. This CDR3 spans 15 amino acids. The CDR3, as DNA: TGTGCCAGCAGCGTCGGAGGGGCTAGCACAGATACGCAGTATTTT. Its protein is CASSVGGASTDTQYF.

J is TRBJ2-3 and V is TRBV6-5, with 9 bases lining up with TRBD1. V lost 6 bases, J lost 3 bases, and 7 bases stayed unmatched. CDR1 and CDR2 (germline): MNHEY, SVGAGI. This CDR3 region has 15 residues. The CDR3 is CASSLWGQGTDTQYF. The CDR3 coding sequence is TGTGCCAGCAGCCTCTGGGGACAGGGTACAGATACGCAGTATTTT.

The V call is TRBV7-9, the J call TRBJ1-5, with D maybe TRBD1 (6 bases). Trimming took 5 bases from V and 3 from J, leaving 11 bases between them. The CDR3 contains 14 residues. Germline V lookup: CDR1 SEHNR, CDR2 FQNEAQ (reference sequence). The CDR3 spells CASSLQGYNQPQHF. CDR3 nucleotides: TGTGCCAGCAGCCTACAGGGTTACAATCAGCCCCAGCATTTT.

A note on this clone: One junction end does not reproduce the germline sequence, and a read error may be involved. V is TRBV2 and J is TRBJ2-5; TRBD1 matches at 7 bases. The germline V gene encodes CDR1 SNHLY and CDR2 FYNNEI. CDR3 length equals 17 residues. The CDR3 here is CASSEAFFRQGEEAQYF. The CDR3 DNA reads TGTGCCAGCAGTGAAGCTTTTTTCCGACAGGGTGAAGAGGCCCAGTACTTC.

Here the CDR3 DNA reads TGTGCCAGCAGTTTAACCCGGGGGAATACTGAAGCTTTCTTT. Translating it yields CASSLTRGNTEAFF. J is TRBJ1-1 and V is TRBV28; TRBD1 is a possible D gene (5 bases). CDR1 and CDR2 from the germline V gene are MDHEN and SYDVKM. Trimming pared 2 bases from V and 5 bases from J, leaving 12 bases between. The CDR3 consists of 14 residues.

The chain recombines TRBV28 with TRBJ2-7, with TRBD1 matching 8 bases. The CDR3 consists of 15 residues. CDR1 is MDHEN and CDR2 is SYDVKM in the germline V gene. V lost 6 bases, J lost 3 bases, and 10 bases stayed unmatched. The CDR3, as DNA: TGTGCCAGCAGCGAGAGACAGGGGAACGTCTACGAGCAGTACTTC. Translation gives CASSERQGNVYEQYF.

This clone was recorded once. The chain has TRBV2 and TRBJ1-1; D is possibly TRBD1 (6 bases). Germline-derived CDR1 and CDR2 are SNHLY and FYNNEI. This CDR3 has 13 amino acids. V lost 6 bases and J 10 bases, leaving 18 bases between the germline ends. Here the CDR3 DNA reads TGTGCCAGCAGCCCACGTGGGGGCCAGAGAGCTTTCTTT. It encodes CASSPRGGQRAFF.

This clone was detected only once. This sequence joins TRBV7-2 and TRBJ2-3; D unresolved. The germline V gene encodes CDR1 SGHTA and CDR2 FQGNSA. The V gene lost 5 bases and the J gene lost 1 base, with 4 bases spanning the gap. The CDR3 runs to 12 residues. The chain's CDR3 is CASSPGTDTQYF. CDR3 DNA: TGTGCCAGCAGCCCGGGCACAGATACGCAGTATTTT.

This chain connects TRBV30 to TRBJ2-7; D is perhaps TRBD1 (5 bases). Germline values: CDR1 GTSNPN, CDR2 SVGIG (reference sequence). The ends were cut back, 2 bases at V and 0 bases at J, with 11 bases in the middle. The CDR3 has 14 amino acids. The CDR3 DNA sequence: TGTGCCTGGAGTTGGGGAAGGGGCTCCTACGAGCAGTACTTC. This gives the protein CAWSWGRGSYEQYF.

This clone was seen more than once but under ten times. This chain connects TRBV7-6 to TRBJ2-3; tentatively, D is TRBD1 (7 bases). V lost 5 bases and J lost 3, with 18 bases in between. This CDR3 spans 16 amino acids. Germline values: CDR1 SGHVS, CDR2 FNYEAQ. The CDR3: CASSPQGGLGTDTQYF. The CDR3 DNA reads TGTGCCAGCAGCCCCCAGGGGGGTCTCGGTACAGATACGCAGTATTTT.

This chain links TRBV28 with TRBJ1-4; a possible D gene is TRBD1 (6 bases). Trimming took off 3 bases at V and 7 bases at J, with 18 bases between the two ends. The CDR3 is made up of 16 amino acids. CDR1 and CDR2 from the germline V gene are MDHEN and SYDVKM. This CDR3 reads CASSLLGARAFEKLFF. CDR3 nucleotide sequence: TGTGCCAGCAGTTTGTTGGGGGCCAGGGCGTTTGAAAAACTGTTTTTT. Full variable domain (outside the CDR3, taken from reference TRBV28 and TRBJ1-4): DVKVTQSSRYLVKRTGEKVFLECVQDMDHENMFWYRQDPGLGLRLIYFSYDVKMKEKGDIPEGYSVSREKKERFSLILESASTNQTSMYLCASSLLGARAFEKLFFGSGTQLSVL.

This chain links TRBV27 with TRBJ2-7; 9 bases agree with TRBD2. The germline gives CDR1 MNHEY, CDR2 SMNVEV (reference sequence). CDR3 length equals 16 residues. Trimming took 2 bases from V and 2 from J; bases not matched to a gene: 7. CDR3 amino acids: CASSLGLAGTAYEQYF. As DNA, the CDR3 is TGTGCCAGCAGTTTAGGTCTAGCGGGAACGGCCTACGAGCAGTACTTC.

The J gene is TRBJ2-3, the V gene TRBV4-3; D might be TRBD1 (7 bases). The CDR3 runs 14 residues. V dropped 8 bases and J dropped 4 bases, with 16 bases sitting between them. Germline V gene sequence: CDR1 LGHNA, CDR2 YSLEER. The CDR3 spells CASREVRGADTQYF. The CDR3 nucleotides read TGCGCCAGCCGCGAGGTCAGGGGGGCAGATACGCAGTATTTT.

This clone came up a few times. This rearrangement joins TRBV7-9 to TRBJ1-1, with a possible D match to TRBD1 (6 bases). The length of the CDR3 is 14 residues. The germline V gene encodes CDR1 SEHNR and CDR2 FQNEAQ (reference sequence). Trimming removed 5 bases from V and 1 base from J, with 11 bases in between. CDR3 nucleotide sequence: TGTGCCAGCAGCCCGCAGGGGCCGAACACTGAAGCTTTCTTT. It encodes CASSPQGPNTEAFF. Together with reference TRBV7-9 and TRBJ1-1, the CDR3 gives the full variable domain: DTGVSQNPRHKITKRGQNVTFRCDPISEHNRLYWYRQTLGQGPEFLTYFQNEAQLEKSRLLSDRFSAERPKGSFSTLEIQRTEQGDSAMYLCASSPQGPNTEAFFGQGTRLTVV.

This clone was counted a few times. The chain joins TRBV4-1 to TRBJ2-7; a weak D match, TRBD1 (5 bases). The germline V and J ends were trimmed by 4 bases and 2 bases, with 12 bases remaining between them. Germline V gene sequence: CDR1 MGHRA, CDR2 YSYEKL. The CDR3 length is 14 residues. The CDR3 here is CASSPGLGAYEQYF. CDR3 nucleotide sequence: TGCGCCAGCAGCCCGGGCCTAGGGGCCTACGAGCAGTACTTC.

The V gene is TRBV19, the J gene TRBJ2-7, with a weak D call TRBD2 (5 bases). Germline CDR1 is LNHDA and CDR2 is SQIVND (reference sequence). The V gene lost 5 bases and the J gene lost 2 bases, with 10 bases spanning the gap. The CDR3 loop spans 13 amino acids. CDR3: CASSGSSAYEQYF. The CDR3 DNA reads as TGTGCCAGTAGTGGGAGTAGCGCCTACGAGCAGTACTTC.

This clone showed up just a few times. This chain joins TRBV9 and TRBJ1-4; D not resolved. V was clipped by 4 bases and J by 8 bases, with 21 bases between them. This CDR3 has 16 residues. Germline CDR1 reads SGDLS; CDR2 reads YYNGEE. The CDR3 reads CASSTVPGGVGEKLFF. CDR3 nucleotide sequence: TGTGCCAGCAGCACAGTTCCAGGAGGCGTCGGAGAAAAACTGTTTTTT.